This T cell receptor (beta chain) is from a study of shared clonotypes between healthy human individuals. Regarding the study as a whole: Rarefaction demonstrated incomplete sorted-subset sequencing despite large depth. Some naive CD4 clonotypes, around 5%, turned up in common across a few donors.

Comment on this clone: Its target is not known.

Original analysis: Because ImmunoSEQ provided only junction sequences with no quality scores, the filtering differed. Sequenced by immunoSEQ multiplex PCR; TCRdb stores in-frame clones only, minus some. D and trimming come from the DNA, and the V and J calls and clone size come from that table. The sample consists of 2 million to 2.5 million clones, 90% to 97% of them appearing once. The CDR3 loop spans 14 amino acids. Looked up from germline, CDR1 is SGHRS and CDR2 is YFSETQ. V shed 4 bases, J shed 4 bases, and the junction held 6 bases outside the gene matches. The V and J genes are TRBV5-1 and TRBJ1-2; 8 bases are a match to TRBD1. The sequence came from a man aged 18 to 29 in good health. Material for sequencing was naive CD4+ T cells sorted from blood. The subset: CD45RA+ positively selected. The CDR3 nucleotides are TGCGCCAGCAGCCAGGGACAGGCCTTCTATGGCTACACCTTC. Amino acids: CASSQGQAFYGYTF. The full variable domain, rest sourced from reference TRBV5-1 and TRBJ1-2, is KAGVTQTPRYLIKTRGQQVTLSCSPISGHRSVSWYQQTPGQGLQFLFEYFSETQRNKGNFPGRFSGRQFSNSRSEMNVSTLELGDSALYLCASSQGQAFYGYTFGSGTRLTVV.